This TCR beta chain was captured by sequencing in a study of T cell responses to AZD1222 COVID-19 vaccine. The V and J ends lost 3 bases and 5 bases respectively, with 9 bases between them. The CDR3 loop spans 13 amino acids. Method: immunoSEQ multiplex PCR; TCRdb's copy keeps in-frame clones and lacks some. The table includes about 110,000 clones, over 85% detected once. This sequence originates from an adult in good health. The sample was peripheral blood, taken on day 0 of MenACWY control vaccination. The chain uses TRBV12-3 or TRBV12-4 and TRBJ2-3; a weak D match, TRBD2 (6 bases). CDR3 in amino acids: CASSLGRGDTQYF. CDR3 bases: TGTGCCAGCAGTTTGGGGCGGGGAGATACGCAGTATTTT.